A selection of T cell receptor beta chains follows, all from one sample in a study of T cells in Graves' hyperthyroidism and ophthalmopathy. Each CDR3 protein gets one entry after TCRdb re-called the multiplex PCR reads with MiXCR. The sample lists roughly 350,000 distinct CDR3 sequences, around 14% occurring once. The sequenced sample consisted of blood. These receptors originate from a woman aged 25 to 39 with Graves' hyperthyroidism. Each CDR3 is given with its conserved first and last residue. The D gene is left open where the match is weak. Clone size is stated in some rows and not others, as once, few, many or a class when expanded.

TRBV2	.	few	TRBJ1-4	TGTGCCAGCAGGTCTGATACCGATGAAAAACTGTTTTTT	CASRSDTDEKLFF
TRBV11-2	.	few	TRBJ2-4	TGTGCCAGCAGCTCGGAGGACAAGGCCAAAAACATTCAGTACTTC	CASSSEDKAKNIQYF
TRBV9	.	few	TRBJ2-3	TGTGCCAGCAGCGCCGCCCTATCTAGGGCTCCGCAGTATTTT	CASSAALSRAPQYF
TRBV5-1	TRBD2	many	TRBJ2-5	TGTGCCAGCAGCCTTAGCGGGAGTCAAGAGACCCAGTACTTC	CASSLSGSQETQYF
TRBV2	.	few	TRBJ2-5	TGTGCCAGCAGTGATCCCATAACAAGGGGCCAAGAGACCCAGTACTTC	CASSDPITRGQETQYF
TRBV7-6	.	many	TRBJ1-2	TGTGCCAGCAGCTTAGAGCCGCCAGGACAGAACCCCTATGGCTACACCTTC	CASSLEPPGQNPYGYTF
TRBV7-9	.	many	TRBJ1-1	TGTGCCAGCAGCGAAGGCGCGGCTTTCTTT	CASSEGAAFF
TRBV28	TRBD1	many	TRBJ1-2	TGTGCCAGCAGCTCCGGGACAGGGATTATCTTTGGCTACACCTTC	CASSSGTGIIFGYTF
TRBV20-1	.	many	TRBJ2-2	TGCAGTGCTAGTCATGGGACCTTTAACACCGGGGAGCTGTTTTTT	CSASHGTFNTGELFF
TRBV28	.	.	TRBJ2-1	TGTGCCAGCAGTTTAAGGGGAACGGTAAAACCCTACAATGAGCAGTTCTTC	CASSLRGTVKPYNEQFF
TRBV30	.	many	TRBJ1-1	TGTGCCTGGAGAGAATTACACGACACTGAAGCTTTCTTT	CAWRELHDTEAFF
TRBV18	.	.	TRBJ2-5	TGTGCCAGCTCACCAGAAATCGCGGGAACGGGAGAAGAGACCCAGTACTTC	CASSPEIAGTGEETQYF
TRBV12-3/TRBV12-4	.	.	TRBJ2-1	TGTGCCAGCAGGGGCCGGGGCGGTCAAGTCTCCTACAATGAGCAGTTCTTC	CASRGRGGQVSYNEQFF
TRBV4-1	TRBD1	.	TRBJ1-1	TGCGCCAGCAGCCAGGGACAGGGGGTGAACACTGAAGCTTTCTTT	CASSQGQGVNTEAFF
TRBV7-9	TRBD1	.	TRBJ2-7	TGTGCCAGCAGCCCACAGGGGGAAGCCTACGAGCAGTACTTC	CASSPQGEAYEQYF
TRBV20-1	.	many	TRBJ2-7	TGCAGTGCTAGCCTACTAGTCGGCTACGAGCAGTACTTC	CSASLLVGYEQYF
TRBV7-9	.	.	TRBJ1-1	TGTGCCAGCAGCTTAGAGGGGAACACTGAAGCTCTCTTT	CASSLEGNTEALF
TRBV6-1	.	many	TRBJ2-1	TGTGCCAGCAGCCCCGTAGAGGTTTGGAAGGATGAGCAGTTCTTC	CASSPVEVWKDEQFF
TRBV28	TRBD1	many	TRBJ1-4	TGTGCCAGCAGACTCCCTACAGGGGCTGAAAAACTGTTTTTT	CASRLPTGAEKLFF
TRBV19	.	.	TRBJ2-2	TGTGCCAGTAGTACCCACCGGGACGGGGAGCTGTTTTTT	CASSTHRDGELFF
TRBV28	.	.	TRBJ1-5	TGTGCCAGCAGTCTTTCCCCAGGGTTCGAGCAGCCCCAGCATTTT	CASSLSPGFEQPQHF
TRBV28	TRBD1	many	TRBJ2-5	TGTGCCAGCAGCCGCGCCGGGACAGGGGGGTCCCAAGAGACCCAGTACTTC	CASSRAGTGGSQETQYF
TRBV5-1	TRBD2	few	TRBJ2-2	TGCGCCAGCAGCTTTGGCGGGAGTAGTCGGACCGGGGAGCTGTTTTTT	CASSFGGSSRTGELFF
TRBV28	.	many	TRBJ2-1	TGTGCCAGCAGTCTCCTATACAATGAGCAGTTCTTC	CASSLLYNEQFF
TRBV12-3/TRBV12-4	.	many	TRBJ1-5	TGTGCCAGCACCCTGGGGGGCGATCAGCCCCAGCATTTT	CASTLGGDQPQHF
TRBV2	.	many	TRBJ1-5	TGTGCCAGCAGTGACAATAAAATCAATCAGCCCCAGCATTTT	CASSDNKINQPQHF
TRBV2	.	.	TRBJ1-6	TGTGCCAGCAGTGACGCCGGGGATTCACCCCTCCACTTT	CASSDAGDSPLHF